Listed below are T cell receptor beta chains from one sample, sequenced in a study of T cells in localized non-small cell lung cancer. The protocol was immunoSEQ multiplex PCR, while the TCRdb copy is restricted to in-frame clones and leaves out a portion. The sample includes around 1,900 clones, under 40% of them seen just once. The sample in question was normal lung tissue next to the tumor, obtained before any cancer treatment. The receptors derive from a woman aged 40 to 75 with stage I lung adenocarcinoma. Both conserved end residues are part of each CDR3. The D gene is left open where the match is weak. Part of the rows lack a size; the others show once, few, many or a class for expanded clones.

V gene	J gene	D gene	clone size	CDR3 protein	CDR3 DNA
TRBV10-2	TRBJ2-2	TRBD2	few	CASRELTSGITGELFF	TGCGCCAGCAGGGAACTGACTAGCGGGATCACCGGGGAGCTGTTTTTT
TRBV11-3	TRBJ2-5	TRBD2	medium-sized	CASSLEGSGRAGETQYF	TGTGCCAGCAGCTTAGAGGGTAGCGGGAGGGCCGGGGAGACCCAGTACTTC
TRBV11-3	TRBJ2-1	TRBD2	medium-sized	CASSLSGTGGSSYNEQFF	TGTGCCAGCAGCTTAAGTGGGACGGGAGGAAGCTCCTACAATGAGCAGTTCTTC
TRBV18	TRBJ1-5	-	few	CASSPQGDQPQHF	TGTGCCAGCTCACCACAGGGGGATCAGCCCCAGCATTTT
TRBV5-1	TRBJ2-1	TRBD2	few	CASSSPGLAGKEQFF	TGCGCCAGCAGCTCCCCGGGACTAGCGGGAAAAGAGCAGTTCTTC
TRBV5-1	TRBJ2-1	-	-	CASSRGSGSGSYNEQFF	TGCGCCAGCAGCCGAGGCTCGGGGTCTGGCTCCTACAATGAGCAGTTCTTC
TRBV28	TRBJ1-4	-	-	CASSVGGANEKLFF	TGTGCCAGCAGTGTCGGGGGCGCTAATGAAAAACTGTTTTTT
TRBV29-1	TRBJ2-1	TRBD2	once	CSVGQNTLGLAGFF	TGCAGCGTTGGGCAGAACACACTAGGACTAGCGGGATTCTTC
TRBV6-1	TRBJ2-5	TRBD1	medium-sized	CASSEGTGGAETQYF	TGTGCCAGCAGTGAAGGGACAGGGGGCGCAGAGACCCAGTACTTC
TRBV19	TRBJ2-5	-	once	CASRQAGETQYF	TGTGCCAGCCGACAGGCCGGCGAGACCCAGTACTTC
TRBV18	TRBJ1-4	TRBD1	-	CASSPSRRQGSEKLFF	TGTGCCAGCTCCCCCTCCCGAAGACAGGGGAGCGAAAAACTGTTTTTT
TRBV6-8	TRBJ2-2	-	few	CASRDDTGELFF	TGTGCCAGCAGGGATGACACCGGGGAGCTGTTTTTT
TRBV6-8	TRBJ2-1	-	few	CAISGTPDNEQFF	TGTGCCATCAGTGGGACCCCCGACAATGAGCAGTTCTTC
TRBV11-3	TRBJ1-1	-	medium-sized	CASTGGFLNTEAFF	TGTGCCAGCACGGGAGGTTTTTTGAACACTGAAGCTTTCTTT
TRBV11-3	TRBJ2-7	-	few	CASSFVYGYVYEQYF	TGTGCCAGCAGCTTTGTTTACGGGTACGTCTACGAGCAGTACTTC
TRBV29-1	TRBJ2-1	-	-	CSGSDGSYNEQFF	TGCAGCGGCTCGGATGGCTCCTACAATGAGCAGTTCTTC
TRBV18	TRBJ1-4	-	-	CASSEQSNEKLFF	TGTGCCAGCTCAGAACAGTCTAATGAAAAACTGTTTTTT
TRBV18	TRBJ2-3	-	-	CASSPSVAVDTQYF	TGTGCCAGCTCACCCTCAGTAGCGGTAGATACGCAGTATTTT
TRBV28	TRBJ1-4	-	-	CASSSTGGATNEKLFF	TGTGCCAGCAGCTCTACGGGGGGGGCAACTAATGAAAAACTGTTTTTT
TRBV19	TRBJ2-6	TRBD1	-	CASSVVGTGGSGANVLTF	TGTGCCAGTAGTGTTGTCGGGACAGGGGGCTCTGGGGCCAACGTCCTGACTTTC
TRBV19	TRBJ2-7	-	-	CATQRTNSYEQYF	TGTGCCACCCAGCGGACGAATTCCTACGAGCAGTACTTC
TRBV19	TRBJ1-2	TRBD1	-	CAARDRGLDNYGYTF	TGTGCCGCCCGGGACAGGGGATTGGATAACTATGGCTACACCTTC
TRBV29-1	TRBJ2-1	-	-	CSVDLVANEQFF	TGCAGCGTTGACCTGGTGGCTAATGAGCAGTTCTTC
TRBV6-8	TRBJ2-7	TRBD2	few	CASRPGLAGVEQYF	TGTGCCAGCAGACCAGGACTAGCGGGAGTTGAGCAGTACTTC
TRBV9	TRBJ2-7	-	medium-sized	CASSEWERAYEQYF	TGTGCCAGCAGTGAATGGGAGAGGGCCTACGAGCAGTACTTC
TRBV6-8	TRBJ1-2	-	-	CASSDAPGDPGPYGYTF	TGTGCCAGCAGTGATGCTCCGGGTGACCCGGGCCCCTATGGCTACACCTTC
TRBV28	TRBJ1-1	-	-	CATNRRDTEAFF	TGTGCCACCAACAGGCGGGACACTGAAGCTTTCTTT
TRBV12-5	TRBJ1-1	-	few	CASGWGRTNTEAFF	TGTGCTAGTGGCTGGGGCAGGACGAACACTGAAGCTTTCTTT
TRBV18	TRBJ1-1	-	-	CASSPRADTEAFF	TGTGCCAGCTCACCACGGGCCGACACTGAAGCTTTCTTT
TRBV2	TRBJ1-5	-	-	CASSFGVMGQPQHF	TGTGCCAGCAGTTTCGGTGTAATGGGTCAGCCCCAGCATTTT
TRBV6-8	TRBJ2-7	TRBD2	-	CASSPLTSGIYEQYF	TGTGCCAGCAGTCCCCTTACTAGCGGGATCTACGAGCAGTACTTC
TRBV19	TRBJ1-5	TRBD1	few	CASSTLRQGSNQPQHF	TGTGCCAGTAGTACTCTGAGACAGGGGAGCAATCAGCCCCAGCATTTT
TRBV9	TRBJ2-1	TRBD2	medium-sized	CASSPQSQWASGFYNEQFF	TGTGCCAGCAGCCCCCAGAGTCAGTGGGCTAGCGGGTTCTACAATGAGCAGTTCTTC
TRBV2	TRBJ2-6	-	medium-sized	CASSPSTRGGANVLTF	TGTGCCAGCAGCCCGTCCACCCGCGGTGGGGCCAACGTCCTGACTTTC
TRBV18	TRBJ1-2	-	-	CASSNYDDYGYTF	TGTGCCAGCTCAAACTACGACGACTATGGCTACACCTTC
TRBV30	TRBJ2-3	-	-	CAWSAARTTDTQYF	TGTGCCTGGAGTGCGGCCCGAACCACAGATACGCAGTATTTT
TRBV30	TRBJ1-1	-	-	CAWRFPFGADRMSTEAFF	TGTGCCTGGCGTTTTCCGTTCGGGGCGGATAGGATGAGCACTGAAGCTTTCTTT
TRBV29-1	TRBJ2-7	TRBD2	-	CSYQREGPLEQYF	TGCAGCTACCAGCGGGAGGGCCCTCTCGAGCAGTACTTC
TRBV6-1	TRBJ2-5	-	medium-sized	CASSEEEGAETQYF	TGTGCCAGCAGTGAAGAGGAGGGGGCGGAGACCCAGTACTTC
TRBV11-3	TRBJ2-3	TRBD1	few	CASSLDTGADTQYF	TGTGCCAGCAGCTTAGACACAGGGGCAGATACGCAGTATTTT
TRBV25-1	TRBJ2-7	TRBD1	once	CASTAPGQGIHEQYF	TGTGCCAGCACTGCCCCGGGACAGGGGATACACGAGCAGTACTTC
TRBV30	TRBJ1-3	-	-	CAWKPGSGNTIYF	TGTGCCTGGAAACCAGGGTCTGGAAACACCATATATTTT
TRBV28	TRBJ2-1	-	large	CASITRDSLWADEQFF	TGTGCCAGCATAACAAGGGACTCCCTTTGGGCAGATGAGCAGTTCTTC
TRBV11-3	TRBJ2-1	-	few	CASSLGLLAYNEQFF	TGTGCCAGCAGCTTGGGTTTACTAGCCTACAATGAGCAGTTCTTC
TRBV11-3	TRBJ2-2	-	medium-sized	CASSSRLNTGELFF	TGTGCCAGCAGCTCCAGACTGAACACCGGGGAGCTGTTTTTT
TRBV11-3	TRBJ2-7	TRBD1	few	CASSLVGLGTGGYEQYF	TGTGCCAGCAGCTTAGTAGGCCTCGGGACAGGGGGCTACGAGCAGTACTTC
TRBV5-1	TRBJ2-1	TRBD2	few	CASSLESAGGNEQFF	TGCGCCAGCAGCTTGGAGTCGGCGGGAGGGAATGAGCAGTTCTTC
TRBV19	TRBJ2-7	-	-	CASSTQPEGEQYF	TGTGCCAGTAGTACACAGCCTGAGGGCGAGCAGTACTTC
TRBV25-1	TRBJ1-2	-	-	CASSDTGGDGYTF	TGTGCCAGCAGTGATACCGGGGGCGATGGCTACACCTTC
TRBV29-1	TRBJ1-2	TRBD1	few	CSVDRTGAEGYTF	TGCAGCGTTGATAGGACAGGGGCGGAAGGCTACACCTTC
TRBV9	TRBJ1-4	-	medium-sized	CASSVAVGEKLFF	TGTGCCAGCAGCGTAGCTGTGGGTGAAAAACTGTTTTTT
TRBV15	TRBJ1-1	-	-	CATSSDIFRNTEAFF	TGTGCCACCAGCAGTGACATTTTCCGGAACACTGAAGCTTTCTTT